This T cell receptor beta chain came from a study of CD8+ T cells in alopecia areata. Following extraction, RNA underwent reverse transcription to cDNA, which served as the sequencing template. Sequencing used immunoSEQ multiplex PCR; TCRdb keeps in-frame clones, though not all of them. The table shows about 120,000 clones, with more than 40% occurring only once. The treatment: oral pan-JAK inhibitor, 5-10 mg twice daily. The CDR3 loop spans 13 amino acids. V lost 1 base and J lost 8, with 14 bases in between. Germline CDR1 is SQVTM and CDR2 is ANQGSEA. This rearrangement joins TRBV29-1 to TRBJ1-2, with a possible D match to TRBD1 (5 bases). The clonotype comes from a human donor with alopecia areata. The material sequenced was CD4+ T cells sorted from blood, taken at week 4, from a patient treated with tofacitinib. The CDR3 nucleotides are TGCAGCGTTGAAGGGGGCCAGGGTGGCGGCTACACCTTC. It specifies CSVEGGQGGGYTF.